Presented here are 29 T cell receptor beta chains from one specimen sequenced in a study of technical replicates of blood from a handful of donors. Libraries were prepared by immunoSEQ multiplex PCR; TCRdb keeps only in-frame clonotypes and omits some of them. The sample consists of some 89,000 clones, about 95% of them appearing once. The sequencing input was T cells isolated from PBMCs. These receptors originate from a human donor in good health.

The chain carries TRBV29-1 and TRBJ2-5; 7 bases are a match to TRBD2. The CDR3 has 10 amino acids. Germline lookup yields CDR1 SQVTM and CDR2 ANQGSEA. Unmatched junction bases numbered 0, after V lost 6 bases and J lost 5 bases. As DNA, the CDR3 is TGCAGCGTCGGGGGGGAGACCCAGTACTTC. It yields the protein CSVGGETQYF.

The V gene is TRBV18, the J gene TRBJ1-3; tentatively, D is TRBD1 (6 bases). Germline values: CDR1 KGHSH, CDR2 LQKENI. With 5 bases removed from V and 11 bases from J, the gap between germline ends came to 13 bases. The CDR3 has 12 residues. DNA of the CDR3: TGTGCCAGCTCATCGGGGGGGCAAGCCATATATTTT. Translated, it gives CASSSGGQAIYF.

This sequence joins TRBV7-8 and TRBJ1-5; the match to TRBD1 covers 7 bases. The germline V gene encodes CDR1 SGHVS and CDR2 FQNEAQ. The CDR3 consists of 17 residues. Trimming took 5 bases from V and 4 from J; bases not matched to a gene: 14. The CDR3 sequence is CASSNLLFGTANQPQHF. CDR3 bases: TGTGCCAGCAGCAATTTGTTATTCGGGACAGCTAATCAGCCCCAGCATTTT.

The V and J genes are TRBV2 and TRBJ2-1; D is possibly TRBD2 (5 bases). Per the germline V gene, CDR1 is SNHLY and CDR2 is FYNNEI. There are 16 residues in the CDR3. V was shortened by 4 bases and J by 6 bases, with 19 bases between the two germline ends. The CDR3 sequence: CASSAPTRGWGNEQFF. The CDR3 coding sequence is TGTGCCAGCAGTGCGCCCACGAGAGGGTGGGGCAATGAGCAGTTCTTC.

This clone was seen only a few times. The chain carries TRBV9 and TRBJ1-1, with D unclear. Germline values: CDR1 SGDLS, CDR2 YYNGEE. The V gene lost 0 bases and the J gene lost 2 bases, with 11 bases spanning the gap. The CDR3 has 15 residues. CDR3 in amino acids: CASSVATGTNTEAFF. CDR3 nucleotide sequence: TGTGCCAGCAGCGTAGCTACGGGTACTAACACTGAAGCTTTCTTT.

V usage is TRBV28 and J usage is TRBJ1-1; 10 bases align to TRBD1. V was pared by 6 bases and J by 7 bases, with 5 bases of the junction left unmatched. CDR1 and CDR2 from the germline V gene are MDHEN and SYDVKM. This CDR3 has 13 residues. CDR3 region: CASSWTGGIEAFF. The CDR3 nucleotides read TGTGCCAGCAGCTGGACAGGGGGAATTGAAGCTTTCTTT.

The J gene is TRBJ2-2, the V gene TRBV5-5; TRBD2 is a possible D gene (5 bases). V was pared by 0 bases and J by 0 bases, with 12 bases between. The germline V gene has CDR1 SGHKS and CDR2 YYEKEE (reference sequence). This CDR3 region has 17 residues. The CDR3 loop reads CASSLGVSGANTGELFF. The CDR3 DNA is TGTGCCAGCAGCTTGGGGGTGTCCGGGGCGAACACCGGGGAGCTGTTTTTT.

The CDR3 DNA reads TGTGCCAGCAGCTTAAGTTTTAGCGGCCAAGAGACCCAGTACTTC. Residues: CASSLSFSGQETQYF. The genes are TRBV7-3 and TRBJ2-5; a possible D gene is TRBD2 (6 bases). Trimming stripped 1 base from V and 1 base from J, with 10 bases between. The CDR3 loop spans 15 amino acids. Per germline, CDR1 SGHTA and CDR2 FQGTGA.

The chain uses TRBV28 and TRBJ2-1; 8 bases agree with TRBD2. Trimming cost V 3 bases and J 8 bases; bases outside gene matches: 12. Germline V lookup: CDR1 MDHEN, CDR2 SYDVKM. The CDR3 loop spans 16 amino acids. CDR3 sequence (DNA): TGTGCCAGCAGTTTGGGGGCGGGAGGTACATCCCATGAGCAGTTCTTC. Amino acid sequence: CASSLGAGGTSHEQFF.

The rearrangement uses TRBV11-2 and TRBJ2-7, with D possibly matching TRBD2 (6 bases). The germline CDR1 and CDR2 sequences are SGHAT and FQNNGV. The CDR3 runs to 17 residues. V was shortened by 1 base and J by 0 bases, with 16 bases between the two germline ends. CDR3: CASSLVSWGLSSYEQYF. The DNA for the CDR3 is TGTGCCAGCAGCTTAGTTAGTTGGGGACTCAGCTCCTACGAGCAGTACTTC.

This clone has a single count. J is TRBJ2-1 and V is TRBV14, with a tentative D call TRBD2 (6 bases). Germline values: CDR1 SGHDN, CDR2 FVKESK. The germline V and J ends were trimmed by 2 bases and 6 bases, with 14 bases remaining between them. The CDR3 is made up of 15 amino acids. In DNA, the CDR3 is TGTGCCAGCAGCCAACCGACTAGACCGAGCAATGAGCAGTTCTTC. Its protein is CASSQPTRPSNEQFF.

The V call is TRBV19, the J call TRBJ1-5; 10 bases are a match to TRBD1. Germline V lookup: CDR1 LNHDA, CDR2 SQIVND (reference sequence). V lost 6 bases and J lost 5; bases outside the gene matches: 4. This CDR3 comprises 14 residues. The CDR3 loop is CASRKGQGYQPQHF. As DNA, the CDR3 is TGTGCCAGTAGGAAGGGACAGGGGTATCAGCCCCAGCATTTT.

The chain carries TRBV6-5 and TRBJ1-5; 7 bases map to TRBD1. Germline CDR1 MNHEY, CDR2 SVGAGI. J was trimmed by 7 bases and V by 2 bases; bases with no gene match: 8. The CDR3 covers 15 residues. The CDR3 DNA sequence: TGTGCCAGCAGTTACGGACAGGCTGGAGGGCAGCCCCAGCATTTT. As protein: CASSYGQAGGQPQHF.

The CDR3: CASSYTVNTEAFF. The CDR3 region has the DNA TGTGCCAGCAGCTACACCGTGAACACTGAAGCTTTCTTT. V usage is TRBV11-2 and J usage is TRBJ1-1; D ambiguous. Germline values: CDR1 SGHAT, CDR2 FQNNGV. Deletions cut 4 bases from V and 0 bases from J, with 6 bases between. The CDR3 is 13 residues long.

The chain employs TRBV27 and TRBJ2-1, with 12 bases identical to TRBD2. The CDR3 runs 14 residues. V lost 5 bases and J lost 7; bases outside the gene matches: 3. Germline V gives CDR1 MNHEY, CDR2 SMNVEV (reference sequence). The CDR3 DNA reads as TGTGCCAGCAGTCGAGGGACTAGCGGGAATGAGCAGTTCTTC. It codes for CASSRGTSGNEQFF.

For this clone: Germline is not matched at one junction end, which may reflect a read error. The CDR3 spells CASSLAGHTGELFF. The CDR3 nucleotides read TGTGCTAGCAGCTTAGCGGGGCACACCGGGGAGCTGTTTTTT. This rearrangement joins TRBV7-7 to TRBJ2-2; 8 bases match TRBD2. CDR3 length: 14 residues. CDR1 and CDR2 from the germline V gene are SSHAT and FNYEAQ (reference sequence).

This clone was seen just once. The chain links TRBV4-3 to TRBJ2-1, with D tentatively TRBD2 (6 bases). Trimming pared 4 bases from V and 7 bases from J, leaving 20 bases between. The germline V gene has CDR1 LGHNA and CDR2 YSLEER. The CDR3 length is 16 residues. CDR3 residues: CASSPGLAGYFNEQFF. CDR3 coding DNA: TGCGCCAGCAGCCCAGGGTTGGCGGGGTATTTTAATGAGCAGTTCTTC.

The genes are TRBV2 and TRBJ1-5, with D perhaps TRBD1 (6 bases). Germline CDR1 is SNHLY and CDR2 is FYNNEI. The CDR3 length is 15 residues. The V end lost 6 bases, the J end lost 2 bases, and 14 bases lay between the germline ends. The CDR3 nucleotides are TGTGCCAGCAGGCGGACAGACTGGGGCAATCAGCCCCAGCATTTT. The encoded protein is CASRRTDWGNQPQHF.

The chain recombines TRBV7-2 with TRBJ2-5; D is perhaps TRBD1 (5 bases). V dropped 6 bases and J dropped 5 bases, with 22 bases sitting between them. CDR1 is SGHTA, CDR2 FQGNSA, per germline. The CDR3 length is 16 residues. Here the CDR3 DNA reads TGTGCCAGCAGGATAGGAGTTCTCGAATCAGGGGAGACCCAGTACTTC. Its translation: CASRIGVLESGETQYF.

The J gene is TRBJ2-2, the V gene TRBV7-9; the D gene is possibly TRBD2 (6 bases). V shed 4 bases and J shed 5 bases, with 8 bases lying between them. The CDR3 sequence is 13 residues long. CDR1 is SEHNR and CDR2 is FQNEAQ in the germline V gene (reference sequence). The CDR3 bases are TGTGCCAGCAGCTACCGGGAGACCGGGGAGCTGTTTTTT. Translation gives CASSYRETGELFF.

The chain's CDR3 is CASSPQVSWNEQFF. The DNA for the CDR3 is TGCGCCAGCAGCCCCCAGGTGTCTTGGAATGAGCAGTTCTTC. The chain links TRBV4-3 to TRBJ2-1; D gene uncertain. This CDR3 contains 14 residues. Trimming left V 4 bases short and J 7 bases short, with 14 bases between. Germline V gives CDR1 LGHNA, CDR2 YSLEER.

The chain joins TRBV4-3 to TRBJ2-3; 9 nucleotides agree with TRBD2. Per germline, CDR1 LGHNA and CDR2 YSLEER. The ends lost 5 bases at V and 4 bases at J; junction bases unmatched: 10. This CDR3 contains 16 residues. CDR3 residues: CASSNLGAGGPDTQYF. The DNA of the CDR3 is TGCGCCAGCAGCAATCTAGGAGCGGGAGGACCAGATACGCAGTATTTT.

A word on this clone: A junction end diverges from the germline sequence, so it may reflect a read error. The V call is TRBV27, the J call TRBJ2-7; a possible D gene is TRBD1 (6 bases). Germline-derived CDR1 and CDR2 are MNHEY and SMNVEV (reference sequence). The CDR3 spans 13 residues. DNA of the CDR3: TGTGCCGGCAGTCCAACAGGGTTCAACGAGCAGTACTTC. Residues: CAGSPTGFNEQYF.

This clone is a singleton in its sample. CDR3 DNA: TGTGCCAGCAGACCCAACAGGAACACCGGGGAGCTGTTTTTT. It is translated as CASRPNRNTGELFF. The genes are TRBV6-6 and TRBJ2-2; unclear D gene. Germline CDR1 and CDR2: MNHNY and SVGAGI (reference sequence). V lost 6 bases to trimming and J lost 1 base, with 9 bases between them. CDR3 length: 14 amino acids.

The chain is built from TRBV7-2 and TRBJ2-2; 9 bases are shared with TRBD1. The V and J ends lost 2 bases and 2 bases, in that order; junction bases with no gene match: 12. This CDR3 is 19 amino acids long. The germline CDR1 and CDR2 sequences are SGHTA and FQGNSA. CDR3 amino acids: CASSLSQGAPEFNTGELFF. The CDR3 DNA is TGTGCCAGCAGCTTATCACAGGGGGCGCCGGAGTTTAACACCGGGGAGCTGTTTTTT.

The CDR3 DNA is TGTGCCAGCAGCTTTTCAGGGGATCGGCGTGAAAAACTGTTTTTT. Its translation is CASSFSGDRREKLFF. The chain has TRBV5-4 and TRBJ1-4; a possible D gene is TRBD1 (6 bases). Germline V gene data show CDR1 as SGHNT and CDR2 as YYREEE (reference sequence). The V end was cut by 2 bases, the J end by 7 bases, with 15 bases between. The CDR3 is 15 residues long.

The chain joins TRBV11-3 to TRBJ2-2; no clear D. Per germline, CDR1 SGHNT and CDR2 YENEEA. The CDR3 extends over 15 amino acids. V was trimmed by 0 bases and J by 1 base, leaving 6 bases between them. The CDR3 bases are TGTGCCAGCAGCTTAGATCCAGGGAACACCGGGGAGCTGTTTTTT. This codes for CASSLDPGNTGELFF.

The chain links TRBV27 to TRBJ2-7, with 11 nucleotides matching TRBD2. Germline loops: CDR1 MNHEY, CDR2 SMNVEV (reference sequence). This CDR3 is 14 amino acids long. With V trimmed by 2 bases and J by 3 bases, 0 bases remained unmatched. The CDR3, as DNA: TGTGCCAGCAGTTTACTAGCGGGAGGCTACGAGCAGTACTTC. It is translated as CASSLLAGGYEQYF.

CDR3 region: CAWSGHGGQGLYNEQFF. CDR3 sequence (DNA): TGTGCCTGGAGTGGCCATGGAGGACAGGGCTTATACAATGAGCAGTTCTTC. The V call is TRBV30, the J call TRBJ2-1; TRBD1 aligns across 8 bases. Losses at the gene ends were 1 base for V and 4 bases for J; bases not matched to a gene: 12. The germline V gene has CDR1 GTSNPN and CDR2 SVGIG (reference sequence). The CDR3 has 17 amino acids.